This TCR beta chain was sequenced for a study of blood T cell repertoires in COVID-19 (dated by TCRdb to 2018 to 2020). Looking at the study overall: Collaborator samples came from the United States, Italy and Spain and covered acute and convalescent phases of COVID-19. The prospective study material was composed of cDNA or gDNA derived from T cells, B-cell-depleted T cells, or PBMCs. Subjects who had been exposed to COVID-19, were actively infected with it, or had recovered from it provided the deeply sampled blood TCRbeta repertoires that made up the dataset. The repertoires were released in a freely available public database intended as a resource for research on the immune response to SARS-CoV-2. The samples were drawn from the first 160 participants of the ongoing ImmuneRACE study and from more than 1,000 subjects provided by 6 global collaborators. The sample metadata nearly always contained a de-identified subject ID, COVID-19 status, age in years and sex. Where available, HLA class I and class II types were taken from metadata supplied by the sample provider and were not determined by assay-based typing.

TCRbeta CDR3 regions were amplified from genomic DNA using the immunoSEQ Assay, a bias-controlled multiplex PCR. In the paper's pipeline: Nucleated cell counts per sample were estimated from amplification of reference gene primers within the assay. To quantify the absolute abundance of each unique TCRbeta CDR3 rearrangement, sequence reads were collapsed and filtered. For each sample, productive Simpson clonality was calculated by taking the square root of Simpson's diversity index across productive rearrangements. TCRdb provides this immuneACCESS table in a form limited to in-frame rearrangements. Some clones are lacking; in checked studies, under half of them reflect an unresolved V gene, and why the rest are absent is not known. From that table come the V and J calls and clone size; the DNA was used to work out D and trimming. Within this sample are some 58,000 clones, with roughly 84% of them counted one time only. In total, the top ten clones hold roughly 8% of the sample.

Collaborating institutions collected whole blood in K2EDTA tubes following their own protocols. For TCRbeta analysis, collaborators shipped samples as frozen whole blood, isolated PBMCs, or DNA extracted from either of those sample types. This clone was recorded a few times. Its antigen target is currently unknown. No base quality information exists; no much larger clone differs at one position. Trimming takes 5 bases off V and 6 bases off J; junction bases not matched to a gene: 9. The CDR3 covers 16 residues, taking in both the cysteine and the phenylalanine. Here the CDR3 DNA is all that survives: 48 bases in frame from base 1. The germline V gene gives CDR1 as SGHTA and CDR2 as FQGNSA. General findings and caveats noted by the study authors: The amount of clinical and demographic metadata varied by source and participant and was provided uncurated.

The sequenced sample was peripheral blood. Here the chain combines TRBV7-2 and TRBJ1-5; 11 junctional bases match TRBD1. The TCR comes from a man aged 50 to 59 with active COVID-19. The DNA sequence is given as TGTGCCAGCAGCCCGCGGACAGGGGGCGTGGGTCAGCCCCAGCATTTT. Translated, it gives CASSPRTGGVGQPQHF.